This TCR beta chain is drawn from a study of beta chain features in type 1 diabetes. General observations from the study: Cells expressing TCR highly could be over-represented by cDNA sequencing. Shortening of TCRB CDR3s, moderate but significant, appeared in all four CD4+ subsets of Type 1 diabetes patients.

The germline V gene encodes CDR1 MDHEN and CDR2 SYDVKM. Trimming left V 5 bases short and J 0 bases short, with 11 bases between. CDR3 length: 14 residues. This clone was detected only a few times. Its matching antigen is unknown. Since all of the isolated RNA was reverse transcribed, expressed TCRB transcripts were what got sequenced. TCRdb's copy holds only in-frame clones and misses some; the assay was immunoSEQ multiplex PCR. The sample carries some 360,000 clones, about 10% recorded once. This clonotype was sampled from a man between 25 and 39 years old with type 1 diabetes. Sequenced: central memory CD4+ T cells from blood. This chain connects TRBV28 to TRBJ2-7; D possibly uses TRBD1 or TRBD2 (5 bases each). This CDR3 is CASSVGDHSYEQYF. In DNA form, the CDR3 reads TGTGCCAGCAGTGTTGGGGACCACTCCTACGAGCAGTACTTC.